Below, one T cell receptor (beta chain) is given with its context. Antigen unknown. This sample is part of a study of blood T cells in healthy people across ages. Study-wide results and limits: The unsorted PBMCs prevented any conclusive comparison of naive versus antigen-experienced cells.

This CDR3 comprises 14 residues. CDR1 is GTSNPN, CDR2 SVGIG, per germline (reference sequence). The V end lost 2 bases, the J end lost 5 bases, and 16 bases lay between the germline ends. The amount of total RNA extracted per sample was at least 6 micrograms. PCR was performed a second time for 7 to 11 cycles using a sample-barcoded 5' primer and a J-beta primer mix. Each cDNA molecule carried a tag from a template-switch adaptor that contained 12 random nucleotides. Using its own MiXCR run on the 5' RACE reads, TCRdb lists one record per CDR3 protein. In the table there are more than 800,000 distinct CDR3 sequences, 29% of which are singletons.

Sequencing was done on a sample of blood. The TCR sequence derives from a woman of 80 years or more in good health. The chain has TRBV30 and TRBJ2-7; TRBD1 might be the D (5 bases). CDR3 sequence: CAWSLGQGRHEQYF. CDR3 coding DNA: TGTGCCTGGAGTCTCGGCCAGGGTAGGCACGAGCAGTACTTC.